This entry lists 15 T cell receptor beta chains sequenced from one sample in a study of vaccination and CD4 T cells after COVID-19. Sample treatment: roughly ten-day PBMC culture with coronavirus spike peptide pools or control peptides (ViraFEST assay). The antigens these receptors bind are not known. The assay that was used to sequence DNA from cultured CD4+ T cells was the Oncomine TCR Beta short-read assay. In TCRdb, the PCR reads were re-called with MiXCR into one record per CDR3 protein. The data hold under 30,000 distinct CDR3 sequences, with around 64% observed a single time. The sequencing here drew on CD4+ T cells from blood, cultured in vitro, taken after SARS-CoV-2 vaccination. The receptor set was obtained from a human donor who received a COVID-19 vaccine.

The CDR3 spells CAWSVQSSYNEQFF. The DNA for the CDR3 is TGTGCCTGGAGTGTTCAGAGCTCCTACAATGAGCAGTTCTTC. The chain employs TRBV30 and TRBJ2-1; D gene ambiguous. V lost 0 bases to trimming and J lost 0 bases, with 6 bases between them. There are 14 residues in the CDR3. CDR1 and CDR2 from the germline V gene are GTSNPN and SVGIG (reference sequence).

The CDR3 DNA follows: TGTGCCAGCAGCCCAAGCACAGGGTACGAGCAGTACTTC. This translates into CASSPSTGYEQYF. This chain uses TRBV7-9 with TRBJ2-7; D possibly corresponds to TRBD1 (6 bases). V dropped 5 bases and J dropped 4 bases, with 12 bases sitting between them. Per the germline V gene, CDR1 is SEHNR and CDR2 is FQNEAQ (reference sequence). The CDR3 runs 13 residues.

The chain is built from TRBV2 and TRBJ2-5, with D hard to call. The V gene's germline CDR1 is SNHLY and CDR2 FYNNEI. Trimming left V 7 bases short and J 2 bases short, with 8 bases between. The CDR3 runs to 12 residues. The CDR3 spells CASKTFQETQYF. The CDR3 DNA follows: TGTGCCAGCAAAACTTTTCAAGAGACCCAGTACTTC.

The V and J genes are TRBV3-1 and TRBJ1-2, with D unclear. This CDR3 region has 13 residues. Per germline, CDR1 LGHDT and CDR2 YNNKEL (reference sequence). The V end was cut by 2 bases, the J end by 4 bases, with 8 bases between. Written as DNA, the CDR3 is TGTGCCAGCAGCCAAAGCCGCGCCTATGGCTACACCTTC. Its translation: CASSQSRAYGYTF.

This CDR3 reads CSAAQGIYGYTF. The DNA of the CDR3 is TGCAGTGCTGCACAGGGTATCTATGGCTACACCTTC. The V call is TRBV20-1, the J call TRBJ1-2, with D perhaps TRBD1 (6 bases). Germline CDR1 is DFQATT and CDR2 is SNEGSKA (reference sequence). The CDR3 has 12 amino acids. The V and J ends lost 5 bases and 4 bases respectively, with 11 bases between them.

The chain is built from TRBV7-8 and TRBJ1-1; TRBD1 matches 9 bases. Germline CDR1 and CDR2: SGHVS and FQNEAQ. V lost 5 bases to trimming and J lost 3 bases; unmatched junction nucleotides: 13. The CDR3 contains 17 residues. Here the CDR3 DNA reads TGTGCCAGCAGCCCAACTACCGCGGGACAGGGCGACACTGAAGCTTTCTTT. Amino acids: CASSPTTAGQGDTEAFF.

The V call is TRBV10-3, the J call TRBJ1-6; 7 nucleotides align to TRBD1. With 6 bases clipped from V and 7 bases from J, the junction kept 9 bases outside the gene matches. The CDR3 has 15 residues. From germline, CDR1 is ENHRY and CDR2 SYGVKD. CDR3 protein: CAIRSGTAPNSPLHF. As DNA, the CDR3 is TGTGCCATCAGATCGGGGACAGCTCCAAATTCACCCCTCCACTTT.

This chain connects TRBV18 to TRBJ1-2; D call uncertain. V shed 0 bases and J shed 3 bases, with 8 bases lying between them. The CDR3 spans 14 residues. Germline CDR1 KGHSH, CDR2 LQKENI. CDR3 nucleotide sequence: TGTGCCAGCTCACCACCATCTGGGGACTATGGCTACACCTTC. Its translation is CASSPPSGDYGYTF.

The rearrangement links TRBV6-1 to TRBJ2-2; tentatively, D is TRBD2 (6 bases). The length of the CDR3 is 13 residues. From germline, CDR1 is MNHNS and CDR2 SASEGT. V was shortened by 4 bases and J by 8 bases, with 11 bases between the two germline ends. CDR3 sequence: CASSGRREGELFF. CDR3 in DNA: TGTGCCAGCAGTGGGCGACGGGAGGGGGAGCTGTTTTTT.

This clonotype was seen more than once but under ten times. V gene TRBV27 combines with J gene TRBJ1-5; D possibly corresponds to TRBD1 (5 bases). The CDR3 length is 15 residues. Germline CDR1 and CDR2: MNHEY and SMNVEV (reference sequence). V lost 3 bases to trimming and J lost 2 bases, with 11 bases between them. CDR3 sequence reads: CASSFGQGGNQPQHF. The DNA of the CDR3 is TGTGCCAGCAGTTTTGGGCAGGGAGGCAATCAGCCCCAGCATTTT.

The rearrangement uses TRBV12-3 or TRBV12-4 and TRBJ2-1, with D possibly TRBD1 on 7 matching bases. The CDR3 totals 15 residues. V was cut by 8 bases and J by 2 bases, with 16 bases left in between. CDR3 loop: CASSGRGVTYNEQFF. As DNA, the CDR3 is TGTGCCAGCTCGGGCAGGGGGGTAACCTACAATGAGCAGTTCTTC.

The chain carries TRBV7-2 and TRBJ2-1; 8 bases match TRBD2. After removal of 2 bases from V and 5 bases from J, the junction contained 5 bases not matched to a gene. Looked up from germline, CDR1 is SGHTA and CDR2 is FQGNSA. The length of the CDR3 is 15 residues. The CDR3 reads CASSLTGGGHNEQFF. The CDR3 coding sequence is TGTGCCAGCAGCTTAACCGGGGGGGGCCACAATGAGCAGTTCTTC.

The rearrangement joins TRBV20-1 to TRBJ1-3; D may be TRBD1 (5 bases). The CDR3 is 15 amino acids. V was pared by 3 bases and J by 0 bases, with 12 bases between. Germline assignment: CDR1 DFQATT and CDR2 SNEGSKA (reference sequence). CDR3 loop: CSASQQVSSGNTIYF. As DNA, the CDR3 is TGCAGTGCTAGTCAACAGGTTTCCTCTGGAAACACCATATATTTT.

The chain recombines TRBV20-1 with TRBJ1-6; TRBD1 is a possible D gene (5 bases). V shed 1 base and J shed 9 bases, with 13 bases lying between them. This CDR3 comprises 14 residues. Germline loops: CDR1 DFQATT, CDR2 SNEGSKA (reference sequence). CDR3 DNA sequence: TGCAGTGCTAGAGTTGGGACCGGCGGTTCACCCCTCCACTTT. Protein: CSARVGTGGSPLHF.

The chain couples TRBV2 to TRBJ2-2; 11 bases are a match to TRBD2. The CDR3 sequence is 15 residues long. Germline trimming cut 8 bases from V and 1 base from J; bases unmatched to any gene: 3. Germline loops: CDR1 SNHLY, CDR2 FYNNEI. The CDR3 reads CASRGLAGNTGELFF. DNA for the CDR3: TGTGCCAGCCGCGGACTAGCGGGGAACACCGGGGAGCTGTTTTTT. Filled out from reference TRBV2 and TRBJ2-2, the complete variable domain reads EPEVTQTPSHQVTQMGQEVILRCVPISNHLYFYWYRQILGQKVEFLVSFYNNEISEKSEIFDDQFSVERPDGSNFTLKIRSTKLEDSAMYFCASRGLAGNTGELFFGEGSRLTVL.